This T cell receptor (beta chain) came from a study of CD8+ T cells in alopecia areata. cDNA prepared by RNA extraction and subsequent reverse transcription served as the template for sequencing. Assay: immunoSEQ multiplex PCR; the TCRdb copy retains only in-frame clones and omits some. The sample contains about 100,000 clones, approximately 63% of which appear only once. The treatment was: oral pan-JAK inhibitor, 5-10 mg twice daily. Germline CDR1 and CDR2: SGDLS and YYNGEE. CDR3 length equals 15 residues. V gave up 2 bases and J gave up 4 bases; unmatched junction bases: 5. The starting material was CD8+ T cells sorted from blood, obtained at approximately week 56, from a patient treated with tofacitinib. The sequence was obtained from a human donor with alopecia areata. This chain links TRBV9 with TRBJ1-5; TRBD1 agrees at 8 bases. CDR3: CASSVGTGHNQPQHF. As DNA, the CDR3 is TGTGCCAGCAGCGTCGGGACAGGCCATAATCAGCCCCAGCATTTT.